The source of this TCR beta chain is a study of T cells in Graves' hyperthyroidism and ophthalmopathy. On the study more broadly: Pretreatment peripheral blood was obtained at initial diagnosis. Broader study findings: The blood repertoire included most of the expanded thyroid clonotypes above 0.001.

From RNA transcripts, TCR beta CDR3 regions were amplified. In the first-round RT-PCR of the TCR CDR3, the HTBI primer set was used. TCRdb re-called the multiplex PCR reads through MiXCR, storing one row per CDR3 protein. The sample holds 540,000 or so distinct CDR3 sequences, approximately 14% seen once. CDR1 is ENHRY, CDR2 SYGVKD, per germline. This CDR3 contains 15 residues. Turning to this clonotype: What it binds is unknown. One end of the junction is discordant with germline, which a read error may explain.

V usage is TRBV10-3 and J usage is TRBJ2-1; 7 bases match TRBD2. This receptor was taken from a woman in her 30s with Graves' hyperthyroidism. The sequencing sample was made of blood. The CDR3 nucleotides are TGTACCATCAGTGAGTTCGCGGGAGTGAACAATGAGCAGTTCTTC. As protein: CTISEFAGVNNEQFF.